The next 17 T cell receptor beta chains were all read from a single sample in a study of CD8+ T cells in alopecia areata. Sequencing relied on a cDNA template that was reverse transcribed from extracted RNA. Here immunoSEQ multiplex PCR was the method, and the copy in TCRdb shows in-frame clones only, minus some. The sample carries hundreds of thousands of clones, around 62% recorded once. The sequencing used CD4+ T cells sorted from blood, collected at week 0. All receptors come from a human donor with alopecia areata.

The rearrangement links TRBV27 to TRBJ2-7; TRBD2 is a possible D gene (6 bases). V shed 6 bases and J shed 3 bases, with 18 bases lying between them. The CDR3 length is 15 residues. CDR1 and CDR2 (germline): MNHEY, SMNVEV (reference sequence). This CDR3 reads CASRLTGTGIYEQYF. Here the CDR3 DNA reads TGTGCCAGCAGATTGACCGGGACTGGGATCTACGAGCAGTACTTC.

The chain's CDR3 is CASSSPGQGSYGYTF. For the CDR3, the DNA is TGTGCCAGCAGCTCTCCGGGACAGGGTTCCTATGGCTACACCTTC. The genes are TRBV5-5 and TRBJ1-2, with TRBD1 matching 9 bases. The CDR3 extends over 15 amino acids. Trimming took 3 bases from V and 4 from J; bases not matched to a gene: 7. In germline, CDR1 is SGHKS, CDR2 YYEKEE (reference sequence).

This clone came up a few times. The J gene is TRBJ1-3, the V gene TRBV11-2; perhaps TRBD1 as D (5 bases). The germline gives CDR1 SGHAT, CDR2 FQNNGV. The CDR3 loop spans 14 amino acids. Between the trimmed V and J ends, which lost 6 bases and 3 bases, there was a span of 12 bases. The CDR3 DNA reads TGTGCCAGCAGGGCAGGGTTTCGTGGAAACACCATATATTTT. This gives the protein CASRAGFRGNTIYF.

As concerns this clone: Other nucleotide sequences from this sample produce the same CDR3. The genes are TRBV15 and TRBJ2-3, with D perhaps being TRBD1 or TRBD2 (6 bases each). The CDR3 totals 16 residues. Between the trimmed V and J ends, which lost 0 bases and 5 bases, there was a span of 15 bases. Germline V CDR1 and CDR2: LNHNV, YYDKDF (reference sequence). CDR3: CATSRDRGQGRDTQYF. DNA for the CDR3: TGTGCCACCAGCAGAGATCGGGGGCAGGGTAGAGATACGCAGTATTTT.

The chain carries TRBV7-2 and TRBJ2-3; D possibly uses TRBD1 or TRBD2 (6 bases each). Deletions cut 2 bases from V and 2 bases from J, with 11 bases between. CDR1 and CDR2 (germline): SGHTA, FQGNSA. This CDR3 contains 15 residues. CDR3 in DNA: TGTGCCAGCAGCTTATCCGGGGGCCCCACAGATACGCAGTATTTT. Encoded protein: CASSLSGGPTDTQYF.

The rearrangement uses TRBV5-6 and TRBJ2-3; maybe TRBD1 (5 bases). CDR1 SGHDT and CDR2 YYEEEE come from the germline V gene. The CDR3 runs 15 residues. The V and J ends lost 2 bases and 1 base respectively, with 11 bases between them. Here the CDR3 DNA reads TGTGCCAGCAGCTTTGGTAGGGGCCGCACAGATACGCAGTATTTT. This translates into CASSFGRGRTDTQYF.

This clone appeared a few times. This specimen includes other DNA sequences encoding the same CDR3. The rearrangement uses TRBV30 and TRBJ2-7; 13 bases match TRBD2. The CDR3 spans 15 residues. Trimming at V came to 2 bases and at J to 7 bases, leaving 8 bases not matched to a gene. The V gene's germline CDR1 is GTSNPN and CDR2 SVGIG (reference sequence). The CDR3 DNA reads as TGTGCCTGGAGTAAACTAGCGGGAGGGCCTGGGGAGCAGTACTTC. This codes for CAWSKLAGGPGEQYF.

This clone was picked up a small number of times. The rearrangement joins TRBV7-9 to TRBJ2-4; D may be TRBD2 (6 bases). CDR3 length: 17 amino acids. Trimming took 4 bases from V and 0 from J, leaving 16 bases between them. CDR1 and CDR2 (germline): SEHNR, FQNEAQ (reference sequence). CDR3 amino acids: CASSSPRRDLAKNIQYF. As DNA, the CDR3 is TGTGCCAGCAGCTCCCCAAGGAGGGATCTAGCCAAAAACATTCAGTACTTC.

This sequence joins TRBV9 and TRBJ2-7; D remains ambiguous. Germline V gene data show CDR1 as SGDLS and CDR2 as YYNGEE. This CDR3 region has 14 residues. Trimming took 2 bases from V and 2 from J, leaving 11 bases between them. The DNA of the CDR3 is TGTGCCAGCAGCGTCGAGGCGGCTCCCTACGAGCAGTACTTC. This translates into CASSVEAAPYEQYF.

The genes are TRBV12-5 and TRBJ1-5; no definite D call. Germline CDR1 LGHNT, CDR2 FRNRAP. This CDR3 has 12 residues. Trimming pared 0 bases from V and 3 bases from J, leaving 0 bases between. Here the CDR3 DNA reads TGTGCTAGTGGTTTGGTCAATCAGCCCCAGCATTTT. It specifies CASGLVNQPQHF.

The chain joins TRBV7-9 to TRBJ2-1; 7 bases are a match to TRBD1. The junction had 3 bases not matched to a gene; V was cut back by 0 bases and J by 4 bases. The CDR3 consists of 15 residues. Germline-derived CDR1 and CDR2 are SEHNR and FQNEAQ (reference sequence). CDR3 bases: TGTGCCAGCAGCTTAGCCGGGACAGATTACAATGAGCAGTTCTTC. It translates to CASSLAGTDYNEQFF.

This clone was seen a few times. This sequence joins TRBV5-4 and TRBJ2-1; 10 positions match TRBD1. The CDR3 runs 16 residues. The V gene's germline CDR1 is SGHNT and CDR2 YYREEE (reference sequence). V lost 4 bases to trimming and J lost 4 bases; unmatched junction nucleotides: 8. The chain's CDR3 is CASSQQGQGGYNEQFF. CDR3 sequence (DNA): TGTGCCAGCAGCCAGCAAGGACAGGGGGGTTACAATGAGCAGTTCTTC.

This clone appeared a few times. J is TRBJ2-7 and V is TRBV5-5; D is possibly TRBD2 (5 bases). CDR3 length: 13 residues. V was pared by 2 bases and J by 5 bases, with 11 bases between. Germline CDR1 SGHKS, CDR2 YYEKEE (reference sequence). The CDR3 reads CASSFKRENEQYF. In DNA, the CDR3 is TGTGCCAGCAGCTTCAAAAGGGAGAACGAGCAGTACTTC.

This clone was counted only a few times. The V gene is TRBV7-9, the J gene TRBJ2-7, with D uncertain. V shed 5 bases and J shed 0 bases, with 5 bases lying between them. The CDR3 runs 12 residues. CDR1 and CDR2 from the germline V gene are SEHNR and FQNEAQ (reference sequence). The CDR3, as DNA: TGTGCCAGCAGCCCAAACTCCTACGAGCAGTACTTC. Translated, it gives CASSPNSYEQYF.

The V gene is TRBV7-9, the J gene TRBJ1-1, with D uncertain. CDR1 is SEHNR and CDR2 is FQNEAQ in the germline V gene (reference sequence). The CDR3 has 14 amino acids. The ends were cut back, 0 bases at V and 0 bases at J, with 5 bases in the middle. This CDR3 reads CASSLATVNTEAFF. In DNA form, the CDR3 reads TGTGCCAGCAGCTTAGCGACGGTGAACACTGAAGCTTTCTTT.

The V gene is TRBV6-6, the J gene TRBJ1-2; D call uncertain. The CDR3 runs to 16 residues. Germline-derived CDR1 and CDR2 are MNHNY and SVGAGI (reference sequence). V gave up 0 bases and J gave up 0 bases, with 11 bases separating them. CDR3 nucleotides: TGTGCCAGCAGTTACTCCTTGGGGAGTACTAACTATGGCTACACCTTC. It encodes CASSYSLGSTNYGYTF.

The gene calls are TRBV12-5 and TRBJ2-7, with no clear D. There are 12 residues in the CDR3. Germline CDR1 is LGHNT and CDR2 is FRNRAP. Trimming pared 6 bases from V and 4 bases from J, leaving 10 bases between. CDR3 region: CASGSQTYEQYF. DNA for the CDR3: TGTGCTAGTGGAAGCCAAACATACGAGCAGTACTTC.